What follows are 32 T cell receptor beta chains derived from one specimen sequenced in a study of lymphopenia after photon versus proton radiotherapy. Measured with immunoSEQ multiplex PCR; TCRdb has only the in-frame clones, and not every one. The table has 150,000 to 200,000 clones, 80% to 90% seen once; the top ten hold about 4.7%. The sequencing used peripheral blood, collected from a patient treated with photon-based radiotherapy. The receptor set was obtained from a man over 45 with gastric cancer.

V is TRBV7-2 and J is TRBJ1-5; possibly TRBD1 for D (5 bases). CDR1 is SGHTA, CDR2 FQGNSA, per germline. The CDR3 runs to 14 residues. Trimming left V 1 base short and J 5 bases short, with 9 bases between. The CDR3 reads CASSLDGGYQPQHF. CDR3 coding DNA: TGTGCCAGCAGCTTAGACGGGGGTTATCAGCCCCAGCATTTT.

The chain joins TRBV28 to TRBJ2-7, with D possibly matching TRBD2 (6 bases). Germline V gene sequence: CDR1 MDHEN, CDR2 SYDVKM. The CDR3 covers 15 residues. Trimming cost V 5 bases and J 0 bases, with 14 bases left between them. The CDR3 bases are TGTGCCAGCAGTACCGGGACTGCTGTCTCCTACGAGCAGTACTTC. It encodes CASSTGTAVSYEQYF.

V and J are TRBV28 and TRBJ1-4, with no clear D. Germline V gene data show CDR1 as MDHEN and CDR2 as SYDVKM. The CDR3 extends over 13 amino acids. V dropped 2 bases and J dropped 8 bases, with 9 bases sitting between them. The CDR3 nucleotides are TGTGCCAGCAGTTTAGAGGTAAAGGAAAAACTGTTTTTT. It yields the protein CASSLEVKEKLFF.

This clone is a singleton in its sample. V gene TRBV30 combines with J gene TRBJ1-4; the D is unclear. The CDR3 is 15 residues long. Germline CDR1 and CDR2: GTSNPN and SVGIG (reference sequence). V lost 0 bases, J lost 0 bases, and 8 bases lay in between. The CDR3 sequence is CAWSVPRATNEKLFF. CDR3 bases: TGTGCCTGGAGTGTACCGAGAGCAACTAATGAAAAACTGTTTTTT.

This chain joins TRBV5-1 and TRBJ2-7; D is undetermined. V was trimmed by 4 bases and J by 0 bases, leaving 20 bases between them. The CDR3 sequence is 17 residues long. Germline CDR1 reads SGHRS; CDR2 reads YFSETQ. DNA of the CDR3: TGCGCCAGCAGCCCCTTCCCCTCCACCCAGAGCTCCTACGAGCAGTACTTC. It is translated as CASSPFPSTQSSYEQYF.

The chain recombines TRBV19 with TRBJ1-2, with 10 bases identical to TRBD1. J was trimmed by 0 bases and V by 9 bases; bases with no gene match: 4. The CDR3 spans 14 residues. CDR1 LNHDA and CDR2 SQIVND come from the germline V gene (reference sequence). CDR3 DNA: TGTGCCAGCGAAGGACAGGGGGCTAACTATGGCTACACCTTC. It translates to CASEGQGANYGYTF.

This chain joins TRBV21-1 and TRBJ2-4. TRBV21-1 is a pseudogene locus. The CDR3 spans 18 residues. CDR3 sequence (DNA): TGTGCCCTTCAAAGGACCCGATCCGGGCTGGGGGCCAAAAACATTCAGTACTTC. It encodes CALQRTRSGLGAKNIQYF.

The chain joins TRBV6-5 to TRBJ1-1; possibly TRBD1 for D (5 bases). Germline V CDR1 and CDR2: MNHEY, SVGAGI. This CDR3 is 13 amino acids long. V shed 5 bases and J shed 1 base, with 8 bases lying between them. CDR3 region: CASSRDPNTEAFF. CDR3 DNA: TGTGCCAGCAGTCGGGACCCGAACACTGAAGCTTTCTTT.

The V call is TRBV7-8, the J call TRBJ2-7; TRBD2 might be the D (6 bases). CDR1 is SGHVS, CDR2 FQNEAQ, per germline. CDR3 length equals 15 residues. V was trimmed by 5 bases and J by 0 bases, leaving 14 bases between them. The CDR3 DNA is TGTGCCAGCAGCAGGGACTCCTCGAGCTCCTACGAGCAGTACTTC. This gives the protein CASSRDSSSSYEQYF.

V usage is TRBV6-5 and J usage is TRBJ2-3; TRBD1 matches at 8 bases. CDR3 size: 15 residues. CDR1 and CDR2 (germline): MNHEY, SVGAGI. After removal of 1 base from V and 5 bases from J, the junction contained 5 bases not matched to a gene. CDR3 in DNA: TGTGCCAGCAGTTACTACAGGGGGAAGGTAGATACGCAGTATTTT. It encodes CASSYYRGKVDTQYF.

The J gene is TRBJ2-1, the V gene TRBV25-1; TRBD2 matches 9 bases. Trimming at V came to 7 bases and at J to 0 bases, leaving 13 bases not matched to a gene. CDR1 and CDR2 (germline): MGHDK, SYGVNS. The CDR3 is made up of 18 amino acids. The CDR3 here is CASTPWGLAGSSYNEQFF. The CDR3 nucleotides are TGTGCCAGCACCCCCTGGGGGCTAGCGGGGAGCTCCTACAATGAGCAGTTCTTC.

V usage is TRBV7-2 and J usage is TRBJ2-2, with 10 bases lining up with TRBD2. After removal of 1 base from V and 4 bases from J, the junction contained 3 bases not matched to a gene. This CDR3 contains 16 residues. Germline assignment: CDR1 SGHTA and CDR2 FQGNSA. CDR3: CASSLGLAGLTGELFF. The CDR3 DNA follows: TGTGCCAGCAGCTTAGGACTAGCGGGCCTCACCGGGGAGCTGTTTTTT.

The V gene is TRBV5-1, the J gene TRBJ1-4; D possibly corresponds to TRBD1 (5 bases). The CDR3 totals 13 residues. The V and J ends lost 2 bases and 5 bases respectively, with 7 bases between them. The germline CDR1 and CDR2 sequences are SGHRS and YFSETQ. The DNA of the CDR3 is TGCGCCAGCAGCTTCCAGGGAAATGAAAAACTGTTTTTT. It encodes CASSFQGNEKLFF.

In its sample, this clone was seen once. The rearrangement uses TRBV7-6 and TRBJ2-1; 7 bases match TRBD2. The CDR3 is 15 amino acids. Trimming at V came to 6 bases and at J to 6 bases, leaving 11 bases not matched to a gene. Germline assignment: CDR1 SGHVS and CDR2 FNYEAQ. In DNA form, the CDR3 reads TGTGCCAGCAGTTCAACAGGACTAGTTGTCAATGAGCAGTTCTTC. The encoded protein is CASSSTGLVVNEQFF.

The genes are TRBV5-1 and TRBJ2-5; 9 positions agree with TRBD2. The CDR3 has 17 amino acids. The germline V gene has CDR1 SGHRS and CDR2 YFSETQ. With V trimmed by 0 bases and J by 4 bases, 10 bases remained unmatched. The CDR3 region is CASSLDGRSGSPETQYF. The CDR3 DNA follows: TGCGCCAGCAGCTTGGACGGCCGTAGCGGGAGCCCAGAGACCCAGTACTTC.

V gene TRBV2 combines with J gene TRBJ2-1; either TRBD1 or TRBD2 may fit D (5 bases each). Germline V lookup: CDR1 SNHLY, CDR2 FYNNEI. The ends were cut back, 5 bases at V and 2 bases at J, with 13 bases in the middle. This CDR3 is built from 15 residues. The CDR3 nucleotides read TGTGCCAGCAGTTTTCAGGGAGTGGCCTACAATGAGCAGTTCTTC. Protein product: CASSFQGVAYNEQFF.

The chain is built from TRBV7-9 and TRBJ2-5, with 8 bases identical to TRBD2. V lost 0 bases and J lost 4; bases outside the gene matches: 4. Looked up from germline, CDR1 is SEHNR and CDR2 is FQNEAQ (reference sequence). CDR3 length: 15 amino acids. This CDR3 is CASSLALAGIETQYF. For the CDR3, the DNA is TGTGCCAGCAGCTTAGCGTTAGCGGGAATAGAGACCCAGTACTTC.

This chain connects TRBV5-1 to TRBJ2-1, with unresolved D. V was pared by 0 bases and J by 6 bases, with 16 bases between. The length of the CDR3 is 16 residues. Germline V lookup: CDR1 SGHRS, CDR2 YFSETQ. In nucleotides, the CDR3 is TGCGCCAGCAGCTTGGCTAGAGTCCTCCCGGGCAATGAGCAGTTCTTC. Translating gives CASSLARVLPGNEQFF.

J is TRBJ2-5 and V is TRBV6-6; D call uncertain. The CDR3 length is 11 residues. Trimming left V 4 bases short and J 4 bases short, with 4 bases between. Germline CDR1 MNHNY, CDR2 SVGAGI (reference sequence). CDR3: CASSFGETQYF. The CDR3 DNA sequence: TGTGCCAGCAGTTTCGGAGAGACCCAGTACTTC.

The CDR3 loop reads CAWSGTSGGAQYF. The CDR3 region has the DNA TGTGCCTGGAGTGGGACTAGCGGCGGGGCCCAGTACTTC. This chain links TRBV30 with TRBJ2-5, with 10 bases aligning to TRBD2. V shed 1 base, J shed 9 bases, and the junction held 5 bases outside the gene matches. The CDR3 is 13 amino acids. Looked up from germline, CDR1 is GTSNPN and CDR2 is SVGIG (reference sequence).

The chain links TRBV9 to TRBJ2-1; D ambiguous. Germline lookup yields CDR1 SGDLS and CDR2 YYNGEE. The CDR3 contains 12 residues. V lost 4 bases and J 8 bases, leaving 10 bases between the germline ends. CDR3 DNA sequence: TGTGCCAGCAGCCCCCGGTGGGATGAGCAGTTCTTC. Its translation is CASSPRWDEQFF.

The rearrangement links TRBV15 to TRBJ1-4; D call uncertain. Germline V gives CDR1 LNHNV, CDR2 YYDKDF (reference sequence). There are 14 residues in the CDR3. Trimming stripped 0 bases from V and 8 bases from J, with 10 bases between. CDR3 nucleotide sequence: TGTGCCACCAGCAGAGATCACAGTGGGGAAAAACTGTTTTTT. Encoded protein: CATSRDHSGEKLFF.

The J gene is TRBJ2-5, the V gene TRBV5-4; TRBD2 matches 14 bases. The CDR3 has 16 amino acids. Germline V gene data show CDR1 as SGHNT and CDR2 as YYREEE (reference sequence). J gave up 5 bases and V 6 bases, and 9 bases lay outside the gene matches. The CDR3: CASNPGLAGVGETQYF. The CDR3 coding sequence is TGTGCCAGCAACCCGGGACTAGCGGGAGTAGGGGAGACCCAGTACTTC.

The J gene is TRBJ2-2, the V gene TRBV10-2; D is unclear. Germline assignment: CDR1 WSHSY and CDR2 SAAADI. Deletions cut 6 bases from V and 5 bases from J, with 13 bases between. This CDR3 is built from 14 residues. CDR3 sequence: CASSPQVGTGELFF. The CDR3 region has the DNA TGCGCCAGCAGCCCACAAGTGGGAACCGGGGAGCTGTTTTTT.

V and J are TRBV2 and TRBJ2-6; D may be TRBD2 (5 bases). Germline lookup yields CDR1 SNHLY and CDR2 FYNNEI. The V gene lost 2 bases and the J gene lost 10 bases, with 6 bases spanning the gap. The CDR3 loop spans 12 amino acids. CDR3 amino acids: CASSESGNVLTF. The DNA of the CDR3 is TGTGCCAGCAGTGAATCGGGGAACGTCCTGACTTTC. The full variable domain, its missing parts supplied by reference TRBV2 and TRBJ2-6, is EPEVTQTPSHQVTQMGQEVILRCVPISNHLYFYWYRQILGQKVEFLVSFYNNEISEKSEIFDDQFSVERPDGSNFTLKIRSTKLEDSAMYFCASSESGNVLTFGAGSRLTVL.

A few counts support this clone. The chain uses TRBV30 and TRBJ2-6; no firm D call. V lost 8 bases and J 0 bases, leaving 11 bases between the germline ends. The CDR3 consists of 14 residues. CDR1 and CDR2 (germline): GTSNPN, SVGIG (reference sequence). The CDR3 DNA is TGTGCCAATAAGGGCTCCTCTGGGGCCAACGTCCTGACTTTC. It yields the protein CANKGSSGANVLTF. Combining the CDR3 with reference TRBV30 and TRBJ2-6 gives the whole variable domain SQTIHQWPATLVQPVGSPLSLECTVEGTSNPNLYWYRQAAGRGLQLLFYSVGIGQISSEVPQNLSASRPQDRQFILSSKKLLLSDSGFYLCANKGSSGANVLTFGAGSRLTVL.

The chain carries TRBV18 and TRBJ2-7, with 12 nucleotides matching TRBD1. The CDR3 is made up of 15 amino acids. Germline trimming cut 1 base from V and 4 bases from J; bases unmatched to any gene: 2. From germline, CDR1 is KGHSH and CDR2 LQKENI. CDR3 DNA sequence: TGTGCCAGCTCACCACTGGGACAGGGGGCTTACGAGCAGTACTTC. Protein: CASSPLGQGAYEQYF.

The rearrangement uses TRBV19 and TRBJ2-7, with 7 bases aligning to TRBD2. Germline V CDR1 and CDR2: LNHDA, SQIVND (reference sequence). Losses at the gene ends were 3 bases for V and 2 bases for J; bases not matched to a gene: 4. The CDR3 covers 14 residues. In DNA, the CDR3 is TGTGCCAGTAGTATGGGAGGGCAGACCTACGAGCAGTACTTC. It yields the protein CASSMGGQTYEQYF.

Here the CDR3 DNA reads TGCGCCAGCAGCTTGGTAGCGGGAGGCGATACGCAGTATTTT. The encoded protein is CASSLVAGGDTQYF. The rearrangement links TRBV5-1 to TRBJ2-3; the match to TRBD2 covers 10 bases. V shed 0 bases, J shed 6 bases, and the junction held 1 base outside the gene matches. Per the germline V gene, CDR1 is SGHRS and CDR2 is YFSETQ. This CDR3 is 14 amino acids long.

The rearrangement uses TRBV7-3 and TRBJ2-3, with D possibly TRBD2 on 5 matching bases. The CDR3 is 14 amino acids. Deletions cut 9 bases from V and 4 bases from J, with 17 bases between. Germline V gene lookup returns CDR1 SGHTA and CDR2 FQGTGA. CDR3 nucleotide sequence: TGTGCCAGTAAGACGGGAAGGGCAGCAGATACGCAGTATTTT. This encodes CASKTGRAADTQYF.

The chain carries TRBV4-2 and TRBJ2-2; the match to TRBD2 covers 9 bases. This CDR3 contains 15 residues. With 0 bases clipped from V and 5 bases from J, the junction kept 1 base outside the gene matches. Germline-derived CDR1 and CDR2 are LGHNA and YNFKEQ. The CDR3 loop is CASSQETSGTGELFF. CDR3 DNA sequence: TGTGCCAGCAGCCAAGAGACTAGCGGTACCGGGGAGCTGTTTTTT.

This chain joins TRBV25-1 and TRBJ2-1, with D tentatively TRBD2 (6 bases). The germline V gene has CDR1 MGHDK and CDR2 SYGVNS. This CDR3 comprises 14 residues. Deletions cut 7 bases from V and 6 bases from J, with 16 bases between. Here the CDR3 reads CASIGGKGSNEQFF. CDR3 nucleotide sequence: TGTGCCAGCATTGGAGGGAAGGGCAGCAATGAGCAGTTCTTC. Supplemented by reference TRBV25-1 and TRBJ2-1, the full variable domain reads EADIYQTPRYLVIGTGKKITLECSQTMGHDKMYWYQQDPGMELHLIHYSYGVNSTEKGDLSSESTVSRIRTEHFPLTLESARPSHTSQYLCASIGGKGSNEQFFGPGTRLTVL.